Below, one T cell receptor (beta chain) is given with its context. What it binds is not known. This record belongs to a study of cytomegalovirus exposure and HLA in healthy donors. As for the study in general: Later analysis reported that the approximately 130 validation repertoires shared the platform of the 650 to 700 first-cohort repertoires. Study-level points and caveats: Rarity marked most TCR sequences, yet some public TCRs occurred in many donors. As confirmed in vitro, a few CMV-associated chains were specific for CMV antigens. The study listed approximately 160 cytomegalovirus-associated TCR beta chains.

Sequenced by immunoSEQ multiplex PCR; TCRdb stores in-frame clones only, minus some. There are about 120,000 clones in the sample; around 89% occur only once, and around 2% lies in the top ten. The sequence derives from a man aged 18 to 29 in good health and CMV-seronegative. The sequenced sample was PBMCs.

The CDR3 sequence: CASSQGGNTWKYF. In nucleotides, the CDR3 is TGTGCCAGCAGCCAAGGCGGCAATACCTGGAAGTACTTC. The rearrangement joins TRBV14 to TRBJ2-7; no firm D call. The CDR3 is 13 amino acids. The V gene's germline CDR1 is SGHDN and CDR2 FVKESK. V dropped 1 base and J dropped 11 bases, with 15 bases sitting between them.